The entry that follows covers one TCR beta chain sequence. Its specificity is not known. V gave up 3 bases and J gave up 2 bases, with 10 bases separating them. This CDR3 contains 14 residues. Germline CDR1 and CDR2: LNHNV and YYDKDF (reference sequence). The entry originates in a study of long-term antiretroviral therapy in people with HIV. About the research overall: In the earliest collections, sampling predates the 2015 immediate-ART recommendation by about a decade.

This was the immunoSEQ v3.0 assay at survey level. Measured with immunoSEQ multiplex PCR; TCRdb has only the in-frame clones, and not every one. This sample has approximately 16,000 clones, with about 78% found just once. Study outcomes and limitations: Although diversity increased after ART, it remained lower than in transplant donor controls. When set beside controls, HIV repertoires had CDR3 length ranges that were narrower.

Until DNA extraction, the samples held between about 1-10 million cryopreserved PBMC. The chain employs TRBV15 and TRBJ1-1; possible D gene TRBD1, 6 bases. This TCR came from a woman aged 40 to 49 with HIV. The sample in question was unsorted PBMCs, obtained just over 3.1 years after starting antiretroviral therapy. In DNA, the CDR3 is TGTGCCACCAGCAGGCGGACAGTTAACACTGAAGCTTTCTTT. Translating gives CATSRRTVNTEAFF.